This T cell receptor (beta chain) was identified in a study of T-cell reconstitution after alpha-beta-depleted transplantation in children (dated by TCRdb to 2016 to 2017). Regarding the complete study: T-cell immune reconstitution after TCRalphabeta/CD19-depleted allogeneic hematopoietic cell transplantation in children was quantitatively tracked in the study by means of TCR repertoire profiling.

About this clonotype itself: This clone's antigen is unknown. The input lacks base qualities; no much larger clone sits a single base away.

The CDR3 numbers 13 residues from cysteine through phenylalanine. Only the CDR3 region is kept as DNA, spanning 39 bases read in frame from base 1. V ends up 10 bases short and J 4 bases short, with an unmatched junction base count of 9. CDR1 and CDR2 (MNHEY, SVGEGT) derive from the germline V gene. To prepare the library, PCR was applied. Instrument used: Illumina HiSeq 2500. TCR libraries were prepared with molecular barcoding, using unique molecular identifiers to normalize TCRbeta repertoire quantification. TCRdb reanalyzed the raw reads on its own, using fastp at Q25 for trimming and MiXCR for clone calling, and kept in-frame beta chains. Here each entry gathers all rows of one CDR3 protein and keeps the most common genes and DNA. The sample includes 200,000 to 250,000 distinct CDR3 sequences, with over 9.5% observed a single time. The ten largest clones add up to approximately 5% of the sample.

The V and J segments used are TRBV6-2 or TRBV6-3 and TRBJ1-2; 7 bases in between match TRBD1. Sequencing was performed on PBMCs from the stem cell graft donor, taken from the stem cell graft. This TCR was sampled from a human donor who donated a stem cell graft to a child with SCID. CDR3 loop: CATKGAEGYGYTF. In nucleotide form, the sequence is TGTGCCACCAAGGGGGCTGAGGGCTATGGCTACACCTTC.